Shown below are 9 T cell receptor beta chains from a single sample sequenced in a study of T-cell memory formation after mild COVID-19. TCRdb called the 5' RACE reads again in MiXCR, with one record for every CDR3 protein. The sample records 350,000 to 500,000 distinct CDR3 sequences, about a quarter being singletons. Material: PBMCs or a T cell subset sorted from them (not recorded which). Receptor source: an adult woman who had mild COVID-19 (a few samples of this study predate the infection). Cell type and time point are not known.

This clonotype appeared many times. This chain connects TRBV5-1 to TRBJ2-7; D call uncertain. Trimming stripped 0 bases from V and 0 bases from J, with 4 bases between. CDR1 is SGHRS, CDR2 YFSETQ, per germline. The CDR3 has 13 residues. In DNA, the CDR3 is TGCGCCAGCAGCTTGGGAAACTCCTACGAGCAGTACTTC. It translates to CASSLGNSYEQYF.

This clonotype was detected ten times or more. The rearrangement links TRBV5-1 to TRBJ2-1, with TRBD2 matching over 10 bases. Germline assignment: CDR1 SGHRS and CDR2 YFSETQ. The V gene end was trimmed by 5 bases and the J gene end by 7 bases; junction bases not matched to a gene: 15. The CDR3 length is 17 residues. The CDR3 region has the DNA TGCGCCAGCAGTCTTTGGACCCTAGCGGGAGCTCTTAATGAGCAGTTCTTC. Translating gives CASSLWTLAGALNEQFF.

This clonotype was picked up a small number of times. The chain couples TRBV6-5 to TRBJ1-1; D perhaps matches TRBD1 (6 bases). Germline loops: CDR1 MNHEY, CDR2 SVGAGI. The germline V and J ends were trimmed by 0 bases and 12 bases, with 14 bases remaining between them. The CDR3 has 13 residues. The DNA for the CDR3 is TGTGCCAGCAGTTACTCTTCCGGGGGCTACCCTTTCTTT. This encodes CASSYSSGGYPFF.

With regard to this clonotype: In this CDR3 the conserved last residue, phenylalanine or tryptophan, is missing, so a read error is likely. No DNA is shown, since the ends of the CDR3 on it are uncertain; the CDR3 is the one TCRdb lists. The chain recombines TRBV21-1 with TRBJ2-5; the table's D call, TRBD1, has no DNA check behind it. TRBV21-1 is flagged as a pseudogene. Inclusive of both ends, the CDR3 amounts to 15 amino acids. The CDR3 here is CASSRRDTREETQYL.

This clonotype was recorded a few times. The chain couples TRBV7-6 to TRBJ2-3; unclear D gene. CDR1 is SGHVS and CDR2 is FNYEAQ in the germline V gene. Between the trimmed V and J ends, which lost 1 base and 2 bases, there was a span of 10 bases. The CDR3 runs to 15 residues. Here the CDR3 reads CASSLGRAATDTQYF. DNA for the CDR3: TGTGCCAGCAGCTTAGGCCGGGCGGCCACAGATACGCAGTATTTT. Together with reference TRBV7-6 and TRBJ2-3, the CDR3 gives the full variable domain: GAGVSQSPRYKVTKRGQDVALRCDPISGHVSLYWYRQALGQGPEFLTYFNYEAQQDKSGLPNDRFSAERPEGSISTLTIQRTEQRDSAMYRCASSLGRAATDTQYFGPGTRLTVL.

J is TRBJ2-7 and V is TRBV30; 9 bases align to TRBD1. The germline V gene has CDR1 GTSNPN and CDR2 SVGIG (reference sequence). V lost 0 bases and J lost 3; bases outside the gene matches: 3. This CDR3 region has 14 residues. The CDR3 protein is CAWSVLGQGYEQYF. CDR3 coding DNA: TGTGCCTGGAGTGTACTGGGACAGGGCTACGAGCAGTACTTC.

CDR3 in amino acids: CASGGRPGNEQFF. The CDR3 DNA reads TGTGCCAGCGGCGGGAGGCCGGGCAATGAGCAGTTCTTC. The chain employs TRBV3-1 and TRBJ2-1; TRBD2 aligns across 8 bases. There are 13 residues in the CDR3. Unmatched junction bases numbered 6, after V lost 8 bases and J lost 6 bases. Germline loops: CDR1 LGHDT, CDR2 YNNKEL (reference sequence).

This clonotype showed up just a few times. The chain carries TRBV19 and TRBJ2-7, with D possibly being TRBD2 (6 bases). V was trimmed by 5 bases and J by 9 bases, leaving 17 bases between them. Germline CDR1 reads LNHDA; CDR2 reads SQIVND (reference sequence). The CDR3 contains 13 residues. CDR3 sequence reads: CASSAGTPEGQYF. In DNA form, the CDR3 reads TGTGCCAGTAGTGCCGGGACTCCCGAAGGGCAGTACTTC.

This clonotype was detected a few times. The chain uses TRBV5-1 and TRBJ1-2; maybe TRBD1 (6 bases). This CDR3 has 17 residues. Germline V CDR1 and CDR2: SGHRS, YFSETQ. Trimming left V 2 bases short and J 0 bases short, with 17 bases between. CDR3 sequence: CASSLGQTGASNYGYTF. The CDR3 DNA follows: TGCGCCAGCAGCTTAGGACAGACCGGAGCTTCTAACTATGGCTACACCTTC. The complete variable domain, with remaining parts taken from reference TRBV5-1 and TRBJ1-2, reads KAGVTQTPRYLIKTRGQQVTLSCSPISGHRSVSWYQQTPGQGLQFLFEYFSETQRNKGNFPGRFSGRQFSNSRSEMNVSTLELGDSALYLCASSLGQTGASNYGYTFGSGTRLTVV.